The 2 T cell receptor beta chains below all came from one sample that was sequenced in a study of shared clonotypes between healthy human individuals. Assay used: immunoSEQ multiplex PCR; TCRdb lists only in-frame clones, some missing. Among 70,000 to 95,000 clones, about 65% were seen once, and the ten largest hold roughly 49%. Sequencing was done on a sample of memory CD8+ T cells sorted from blood. Sample subset: CD45RO+ cells pooled with CCR7-negative TemRA cells. These receptors were collected from a man aged 25-45 years in good health.

In regard to this clone: A junction boundary mismatches the germline segment, possibly from a read error. The chain uses TRBV2 and TRBJ1-1, with unresolved D. This CDR3 is built from 12 residues. Germline V gene data show CDR1 as SNHLY and CDR2 as FYNNEI. DNA for the CDR3: TGTGCCAGCAGGGAAGGACGAGCTGAAGCTTTCTTT. Protein: CASREGRAEAFF.

The rearrangement links TRBV4-3 to TRBJ1-1; D not certain. The CDR3 contains 14 residues. CDR1 LGHNA and CDR2 YSLEER come from the germline V gene. Trimming pared 1 base from V and 0 bases from J, leaving 6 bases between. The CDR3 loop is CASSQAGVNTEAFF. The CDR3 nucleotides read TGCGCCAGCAGCCAAGCCGGGGTGAACACTGAAGCTTTCTTT.